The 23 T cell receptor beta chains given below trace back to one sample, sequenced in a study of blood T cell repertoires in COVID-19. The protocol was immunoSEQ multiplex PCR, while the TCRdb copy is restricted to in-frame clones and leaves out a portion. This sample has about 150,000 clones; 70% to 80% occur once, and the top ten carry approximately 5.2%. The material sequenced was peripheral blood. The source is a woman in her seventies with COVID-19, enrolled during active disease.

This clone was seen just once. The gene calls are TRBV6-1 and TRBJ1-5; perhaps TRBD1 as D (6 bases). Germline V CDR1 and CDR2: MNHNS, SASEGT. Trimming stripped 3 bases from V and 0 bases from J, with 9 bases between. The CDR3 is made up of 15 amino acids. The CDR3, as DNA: TGTGCCAGCAGTGACGGACAGCATAGCAATCAGCCCCAGCATTTT. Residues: CASSDGQHSNQPQHF.

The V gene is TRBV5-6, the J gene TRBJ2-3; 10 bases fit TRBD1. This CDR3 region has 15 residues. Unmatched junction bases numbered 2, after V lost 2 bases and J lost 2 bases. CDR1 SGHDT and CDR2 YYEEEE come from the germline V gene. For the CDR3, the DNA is TGTGCCAGCAGCTTCGGGACAGGGGCCACAGATACGCAGTATTTT. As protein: CASSFGTGATDTQYF.

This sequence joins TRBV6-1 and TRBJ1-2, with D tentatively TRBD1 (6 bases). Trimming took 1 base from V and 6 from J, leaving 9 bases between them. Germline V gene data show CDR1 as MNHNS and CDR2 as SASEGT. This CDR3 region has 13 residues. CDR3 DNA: TGTGCCAGCAGTGAAGGGTGGGACAATGGCTACACCTTC. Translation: CASSEGWDNGYTF.

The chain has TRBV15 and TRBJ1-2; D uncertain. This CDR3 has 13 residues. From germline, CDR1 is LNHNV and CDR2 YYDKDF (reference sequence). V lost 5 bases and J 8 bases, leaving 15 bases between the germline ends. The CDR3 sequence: CATSPTPQRGYTF. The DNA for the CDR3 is TGTGCCACCAGCCCCACCCCGCAGCGGGGCTACACCTTC.

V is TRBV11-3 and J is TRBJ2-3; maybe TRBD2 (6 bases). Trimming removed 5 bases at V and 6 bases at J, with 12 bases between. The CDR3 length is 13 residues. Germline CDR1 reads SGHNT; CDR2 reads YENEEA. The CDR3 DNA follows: TGTGCCAGCAGCCCAAACGGGGGTGATACGCAGTATTTT. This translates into CASSPNGGDTQYF.

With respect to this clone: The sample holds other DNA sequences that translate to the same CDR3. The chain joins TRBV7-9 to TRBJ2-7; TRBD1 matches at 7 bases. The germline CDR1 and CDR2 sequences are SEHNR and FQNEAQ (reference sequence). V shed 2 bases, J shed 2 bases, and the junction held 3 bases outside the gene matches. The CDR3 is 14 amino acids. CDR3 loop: CASSLRTGTYEQYF. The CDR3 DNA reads TGTGCCAGCAGCTTAAGGACAGGAACCTACGAGCAGTACTTC.

CDR3 DNA sequence: TGCGCCAGCAGCTTCCTCGACAGTAACTATGGCTACACCTTC. Translation: CASSFLDSNYGYTF. The chain recombines TRBV5-1 with TRBJ1-2; perhaps TRBD1 as D (5 bases). V was cut by 2 bases and J by 1 base, with 9 bases left in between. CDR1 is SGHRS, CDR2 YFSETQ, per germline. The CDR3 contains 14 residues.

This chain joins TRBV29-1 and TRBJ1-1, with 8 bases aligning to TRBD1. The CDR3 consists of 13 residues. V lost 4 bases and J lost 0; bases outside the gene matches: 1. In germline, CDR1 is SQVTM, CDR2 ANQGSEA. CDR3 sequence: CSVGDRLNTEAFF. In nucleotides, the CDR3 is TGCAGCGTTGGGGACAGGCTGAACACTGAAGCTTTCTTT.

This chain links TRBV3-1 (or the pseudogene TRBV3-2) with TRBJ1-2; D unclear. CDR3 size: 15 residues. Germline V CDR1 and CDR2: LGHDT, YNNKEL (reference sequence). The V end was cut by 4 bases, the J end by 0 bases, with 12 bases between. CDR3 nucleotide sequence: TGTGCCAGCAGCCCGCCCGGGTACGCTAACTATGGCTACACCTTC. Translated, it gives CASSPPGYANYGYTF.

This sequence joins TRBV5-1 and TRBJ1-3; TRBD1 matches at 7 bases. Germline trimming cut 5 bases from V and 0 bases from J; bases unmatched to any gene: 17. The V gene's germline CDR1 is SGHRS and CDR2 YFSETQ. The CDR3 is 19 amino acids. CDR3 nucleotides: TGCGCCAGCAGATTAGGGGGCCCGACAGGAATCTTCTCTGGAAACACCATATATTTT. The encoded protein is CASRLGGPTGIFSGNTIYF.

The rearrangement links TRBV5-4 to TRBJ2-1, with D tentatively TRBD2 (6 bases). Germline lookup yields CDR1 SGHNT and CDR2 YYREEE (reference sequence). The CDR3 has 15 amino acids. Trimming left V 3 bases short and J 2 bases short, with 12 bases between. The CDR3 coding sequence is TGTGCCAGCAGCTCCGGGACTCCGACCTACAATGAGCAGTTCTTC. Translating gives CASSSGTPTYNEQFF.

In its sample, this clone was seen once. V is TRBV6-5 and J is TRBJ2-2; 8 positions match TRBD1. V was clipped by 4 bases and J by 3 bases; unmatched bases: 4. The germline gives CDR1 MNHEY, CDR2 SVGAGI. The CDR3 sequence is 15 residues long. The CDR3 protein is CASSSTGADTGELFF. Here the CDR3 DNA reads TGTGCCAGCAGTTCGACAGGGGCCGACACCGGGGAGCTGTTTTTT.

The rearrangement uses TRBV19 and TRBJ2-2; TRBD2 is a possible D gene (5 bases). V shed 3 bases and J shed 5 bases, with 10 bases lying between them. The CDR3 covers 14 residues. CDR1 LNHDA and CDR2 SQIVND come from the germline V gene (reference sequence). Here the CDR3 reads CASSIEGLTGELFF. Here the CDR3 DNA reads TGTGCCAGTAGTATTGAGGGTTTGACCGGGGAGCTGTTTTTT.

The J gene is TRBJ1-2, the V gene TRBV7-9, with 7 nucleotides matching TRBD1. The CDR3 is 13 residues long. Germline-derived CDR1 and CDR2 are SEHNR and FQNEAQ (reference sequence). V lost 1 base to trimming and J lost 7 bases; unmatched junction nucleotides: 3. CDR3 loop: CASSLGQGSGYTF. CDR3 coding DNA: TGTGCCAGCAGCTTAGGACAGGGAAGTGGCTACACCTTC.

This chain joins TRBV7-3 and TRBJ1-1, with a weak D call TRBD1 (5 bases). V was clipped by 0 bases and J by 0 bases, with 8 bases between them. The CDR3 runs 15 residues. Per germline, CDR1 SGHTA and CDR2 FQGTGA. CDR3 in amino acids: CASSLTGPMNTEAFF. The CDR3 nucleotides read TGTGCCAGCAGCTTAACGGGGCCCATGAACACTGAAGCTTTCTTT.

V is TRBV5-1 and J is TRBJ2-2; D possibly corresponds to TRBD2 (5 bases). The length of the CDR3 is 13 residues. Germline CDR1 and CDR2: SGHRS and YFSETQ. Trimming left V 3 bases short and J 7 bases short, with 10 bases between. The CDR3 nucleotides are TGCGCCAGCAGCTCAGCGGTCGACGGGGAGCTGTTTTTT. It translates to CASSSAVDGELFF.

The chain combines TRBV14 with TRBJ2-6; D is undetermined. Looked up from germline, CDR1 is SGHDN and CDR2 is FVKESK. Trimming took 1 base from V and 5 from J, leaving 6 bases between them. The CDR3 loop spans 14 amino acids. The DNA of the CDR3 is TGTGCCAGCAGCCAAGTCCCTAGGGCCAACGTCCTGACTTTC. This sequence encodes CASSQVPRANVLTF.

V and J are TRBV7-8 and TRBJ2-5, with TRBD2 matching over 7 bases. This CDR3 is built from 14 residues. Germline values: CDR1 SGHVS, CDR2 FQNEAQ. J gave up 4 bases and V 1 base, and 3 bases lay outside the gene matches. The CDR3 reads CASSLVREGETQYF. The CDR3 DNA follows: TGTGCCAGCAGCTTAGTCAGGGAGGGAGAGACCCAGTACTTC.

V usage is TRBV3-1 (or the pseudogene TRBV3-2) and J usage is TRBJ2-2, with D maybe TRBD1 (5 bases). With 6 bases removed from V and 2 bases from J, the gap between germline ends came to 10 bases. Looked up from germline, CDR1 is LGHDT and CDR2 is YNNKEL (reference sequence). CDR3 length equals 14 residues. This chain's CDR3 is CASRGVFNTGELFF. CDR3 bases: TGTGCCAGCAGAGGGGTATTCAACACCGGGGAGCTGTTTTTT.

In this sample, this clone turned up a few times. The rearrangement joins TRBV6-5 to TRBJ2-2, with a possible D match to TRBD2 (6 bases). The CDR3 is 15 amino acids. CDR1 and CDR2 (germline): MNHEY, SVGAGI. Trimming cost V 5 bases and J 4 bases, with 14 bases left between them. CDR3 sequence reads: CASSNYLRGTGELFF. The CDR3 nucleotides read TGTGCCAGCAGTAATTATTTGCGGGGCACCGGGGAGCTGTTTTTT.

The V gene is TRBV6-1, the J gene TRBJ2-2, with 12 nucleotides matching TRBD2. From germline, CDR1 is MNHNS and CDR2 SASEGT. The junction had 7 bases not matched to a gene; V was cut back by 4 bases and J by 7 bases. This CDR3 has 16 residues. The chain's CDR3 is CASSGTSGGIGGELFF. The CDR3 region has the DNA TGTGCCAGCAGTGGTACTAGCGGGGGGATCGGCGGGGAGCTGTTTTTT.

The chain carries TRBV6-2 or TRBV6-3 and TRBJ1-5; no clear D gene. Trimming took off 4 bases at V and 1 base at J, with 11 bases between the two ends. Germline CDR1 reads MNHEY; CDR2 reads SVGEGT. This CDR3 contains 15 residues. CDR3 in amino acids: CASSSPGGSNQPQHF. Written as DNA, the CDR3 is TGTGCCAGCAGTTCACCGGGCGGGAGCAATCAGCCCCAGCATTTT.

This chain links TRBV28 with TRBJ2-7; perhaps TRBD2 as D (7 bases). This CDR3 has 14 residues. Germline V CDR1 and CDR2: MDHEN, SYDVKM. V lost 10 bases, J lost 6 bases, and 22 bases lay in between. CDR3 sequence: CATRVWGGRLEQYF. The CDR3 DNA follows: TGTGCCACCCGGGTTTGGGGGGGGCGTCTCGAGCAGTACTTC.